This T cell receptor (beta chain) was identified in a study of blood T cell repertoires in COVID-19 (TCRdb year 2020). Regarding the study in general: Samples covering the acute and convalescent phases of COVID-19 were provided by collaborators in the United States, Italy and Spain. Samples were obtained from the ongoing ImmuneRACE study (first 160 participants) and from over 1,000 subjects provided by 6 global collaborators. HLA class I and class II types, where available, came from metadata supplied by the sample provider rather than from assay-based typing. Subjects who had been exposed to COVID-19, were actively infected with it, or had recovered from it provided the deeply sampled blood TCRbeta repertoires that made up the dataset. The material from the prospective study consisted of cDNA or gDNA derived from T cells, B-cell-depleted T cells, or PBMCs. The sample metadata nearly always contained a de-identified subject ID, COVID-19 status, age in years and sex. The repertoires were released in a freely available public database intended as a resource for research on the immune response to SARS-CoV-2.

Each collaborating institution followed its own protocols to collect whole blood in K2EDTA tubes. For TCRbeta analysis, collaborators shipped samples as frozen whole blood, isolated PBMCs, or DNA extracted from either of those sample types. This clone was seen a few times. Its cognate antigen has yet to be identified. There are no base qualities to consult, and no much larger clone falls within one base. Broad study findings and their caveats: The amount of clinical and demographic metadata varied by source and participant and was provided uncurated.

Compared with germline, V lacks 5 bases and J lacks 8 bases; bases without a gene match: 6. Based on the germline V gene (reference sequence), the CDR1 and CDR2 sequences are LNHDA and SQIVND. The CDR3 has 15 amino acids, counting the end cysteine and phenylalanine. Left in the record is the CDR3 DNA by itself, 45 bases read in frame from the first base. The immunoSEQ Assay, a bias-controlled multiplex PCR, was used to amplify TCRbeta CDR3 regions from genomic DNA. Processing in the source paper ran as follows. Within the assay, amplification of reference gene primers was used to estimate how many nucleated cells each sample contained. To quantify the absolute abundance of each unique TCRbeta CDR3 rearrangement, sequence reads were collapsed and filtered. For each sample, productive Simpson clonality was calculated as the square root of Simpson's diversity index over productive rearrangements. Sourced from immuneACCESS, this table was stored by TCRdb with only in-frame sequences that have V and J called. A share of the clones is absent; for the studies checked, an unresolved V gene accounts for under half, and the remainder has no known explanation. That table supplies the V and J calls and clone size; D and trimming were determined from the DNA. For this sample the table gives a few hundred thousand clones, of which roughly 85% were detected only once. The top ten hold 3.1% of the sample.

Sequencing was performed on peripheral blood. The V and J segments used are TRBV19 and TRBJ2-1; 13 bases in the middle match TRBD2. This TCR came from a young woman with acute or convalescent COVID-19. CDR3 reads: CASSLGLAGVYEQFF. Here is the DNA: TGTGCCAGTAGTCTCGGACTAGCGGGAGTGTATGAGCAGTTCTTC.